This TCR beta chain emerged from a study of CD8 T cells in ankylosing spondylitis. Study-wide findings and caveats: Seemingly distinctive of ankylosing spondylitis blood was a TCR beta motif formed by eight highly homologous variants. Reported data indicate significant enrichment of disease-linked clones within matched ankylosing spondylitis synovial fluid. Past studies reported some motif variants in reactive arthritis synovial fluid and blood.

Libraries for TCR beta were made by quantitative 5'-RACE with molecular barcodes. TCRdb fed the 5' RACE reads into MiXCR, producing one record per CDR3 protein. The table has 750,000 to 850,000 distinct CDR3 sequences, approximately 10% seen once. This clonotype was observed at least ten times. Its target is unknown. Germline CDR1 is SQVTM and CDR2 is ANQGSEA. The junction had 13 bases not matched to a gene; V was cut back by 6 bases and J by 2 bases. The CDR3 is made up of 16 amino acids. Material for sequencing was blood, either unsorted or a sorted T cell fraction (not recorded which). The sequence came from a male donor with ankylosing spondylitis. J is TRBJ1-2 and V is TRBV29-1; 9 bases map to TRBD1. CDR3 bases: TGCAGCGTCTACCAATCCCCCGGACAGGGGAACTATGGCTACACCTTC. Its translation: CSVYQSPGQGNYGYTF.